This TCR beta chain was observed in a study of long-term antiretroviral therapy in people with HIV. Study overall: Collection dates of the earliest samples fall about a decade before the 2015 immediate-ART recommendation. Overall study results and limits: Controls exceeded HIV repertoires in CDR3 length range. Clones with expansion before ART led the repertoire at all time points.

The authors ran the immunoSEQ assay, v3.0, at survey level. Method: immunoSEQ multiplex PCR; TCRdb's copy keeps in-frame clones and lacks some. The sample has 30,000 to 40,000 clones, under 85% seen once. As to this clone: Its matching antigen is unknown.

The V segment lost 8 bases and the J segment 2 bases; nucleotides outside the gene matches: 7. The CDR3 has 14 amino acids. The germline V gene encodes CDR1 SEHNR and CDR2 FQNEAQ (reference sequence). Every one of the donors gave at least one pre-ART PBMC sample and at least two post-ART PBMC samples. The starting material was unsorted PBMCs, obtained 1 year after starting antiretroviral therapy. The sequence was collected from a young man with HIV. The gene calls are TRBV7-9 and TRBJ2-5; 8 bases match TRBD2. The CDR3 is CASRSGSGQETQYF. CDR3 DNA: TGTGCCAGCCGGAGCGGGAGTGGTCAAGAGACCCAGTACTTC.